This T cell receptor beta chain was identified in a study of CD8+CD57+ T cells in acquired aplastic anemia. Sequencing was done on patients that had shown CD8+CD57+ cell expansion by flow cytometry. In germline, CDR1 is SNHLY, CDR2 FYNNEI. The CDR3 covers 12 residues. Trimming cost V 5 bases and J 10 bases, with 12 bases left between them. TCR beta VDJ combinations and CDR3 sequences were profiled from genomic DNA. TCRdb analysed the reads with MiXCR anew, one entry per CDR3 protein. The sample holds roughly 170,000 distinct CDR3 sequences, approximately 48% seen once. The clonotype was recovered from a human donor with aplastic anemia. The chain uses TRBV2 and TRBJ2-1; possible D gene TRBD1, 6 bases. Source material: sorted CD4+, CD8+, or CD8+CD57+ T cells (not recorded which) from PBMCs. The CDR3 nucleotides read TGTGCCAGCAGTAGGACAGTCCCCGAGCAGTTCTTC. This codes for CASSRTVPEQFF.